This TCR beta chain is drawn from a study of cytomegalovirus exposure and HLA in healthy donors. Study-level information: There were 117 million unique TCR beta sequences, drawn from about 180 million T cells, in an earlier analysis.

Germline V gene sequence: CDR1 SGHVS, CDR2 FQNEAQ. V trimming: 3 bases; J trimming: 3 bases; junction bases outside the gene matches: 2. The CDR3 is made up of 14 amino acids. Study-wide results and limits: One later analysis reportedly identified an Asian-associated ancestry cluster that showed fewer N-insertions than the roughly 700-donor mean.

Primers: 60 Vbeta forward and 13 Jbeta reverse. Using immunoSEQ multiplex PCR, the repertoire was profiled, and TCRdb retains in-frame clones only, with some absent. This sample has about 200,000 clones, with roughly 90% found just once. As regards this clone: The antigen remains unidentified.

The TCR was taken from a woman in her 30s in good health and CMV-seronegative. The chain links TRBV7-8 to TRBJ2-7; 10 nucleotides align to TRBD1. The sequencing sample was made of PBMCs. CDR3 protein: CASSFRDRGYEQYF. The CDR3 bases are TGTGCCAGCAGCTTTCGGGACAGGGGCTACGAGCAGTACTTC.